The 28 T cell receptor beta chains presented below share a single source sample, sequenced in a study. TCRdb reanalysed the RT-PCR reads using MiXCR and keeps one entry per CDR3 protein. The repertoire consists of almost 700,000 distinct CDR3 sequences, with 11% to 15% occurring once and the leading ten covering 3.6%. The sequenced sample consisted of memory CD4+ T cells from blood. Every receptor here comes from a female donor in good health, serving as a healthy control.

Regarding this clonotype: A read error may explain this, as a much larger clone is one base away. The chain couples TRBV20-1 to TRBJ2-4; D unresolved. The germline V gene encodes CDR1 DFQATT and CDR2 SNEGSKA (reference sequence). V was clipped by 3 bases and J by 9 bases, with 18 bases between them. This CDR3 has 14 amino acids. CDR3 nucleotide sequence: TGCAGTGCTAGCGGGCAGAGGCAGCAAAGCATTCAGTACTTC. Translation: CSASGQRQQSIQYF.

This clonotype was recorded at least ten times. This CDR3 is CAIQTGGSPLHF. The CDR3, as DNA: TGTGCCATTCAGACAGGGGGTTCACCCCTCCACTTT. The chain combines TRBV10-3 with TRBJ1-6; 9 nucleotides align to TRBD1. Germline CDR1 ENHRY, CDR2 SYGVKD. The CDR3 length is 12 residues. The J segment lost 9 bases and the V segment lost 9 bases, leaving 3 bases of the junction unmatched.

The rearrangement uses TRBV18 and TRBJ1-1, with D hard to call. Germline V gene sequence: CDR1 KGHSH, CDR2 LQKENI. The CDR3 is made up of 14 amino acids. Trimming removed 4 bases from V and 6 bases from J, with 15 bases in between. The CDR3 bases are TGTGCCAGCTCACGCCCCCCTCGCGGCTCTGAAGCTTTCTTT. This codes for CASSRPPRGSEAFF.

The chain couples TRBV27 to TRBJ1-1; D gene ambiguous. The CDR3 is 12 residues long. Trimming left V 6 bases short and J 3 bases short, with 8 bases between. CDR1 MNHEY and CDR2 SMNVEV come from the germline V gene (reference sequence). The CDR3 region is CASRRPDTEAFF. CDR3 in DNA: TGTGCCAGCAGACGCCCAGACACTGAAGCTTTCTTT.

This clonotype was seen a few times. This chain uses TRBV6-5 with TRBJ2-7; 15 nucleotides line up with TRBD2. J was trimmed by 6 bases and V by 6 bases; bases with no gene match: 9. The germline gives CDR1 MNHEY, CDR2 SVGAGI. This CDR3 spans 16 amino acids. CDR3 nucleotide sequence: TGTGCCAGCAGCAAAGGGACGGGACTAGCGGGAGGCGAGCAGTACTTC. Amino acid sequence: CASSKGTGLAGGEQYF.

This clonotype appeared a few times. The chain couples TRBV7-2 to TRBJ2-3; D unclear. CDR3 length: 14 amino acids. CDR1 SGHTA and CDR2 FQGNSA come from the germline V gene. Trimming took 5 bases from V and 0 from J, leaving 9 bases between them. The CDR3 loop is CASSATFSTDTQYF. The CDR3 DNA follows: TGTGCCAGCAGCGCCACATTCAGCACAGATACGCAGTATTTT.

The chain is built from TRBV9 and TRBJ2-2; D unclear. The V gene's germline CDR1 is SGDLS and CDR2 YYNGEE. Trimming cost V 1 base and J 2 bases, with 9 bases left between them. The CDR3 sequence is 15 residues long. The CDR3 protein is CASSVSLANTGELFF. The CDR3, as DNA: TGTGCCAGCAGCGTATCTTTGGCCAACACCGGGGAGCTGTTTTTT. Filled out from reference TRBV9 and TRBJ2-2, the complete variable domain reads DSGVTQTPKHLITATGQRVTLRCSPRSGDLSVYWYQQSLDQGLQFLIQYYNGEERAKGNILERFSAQQFPDLHSELNLSSLELGDSALYFCASSVSLANTGELFFGEGSRLTVL.

The V gene is TRBV10-3, the J gene TRBJ2-1, with a weak D call TRBD1 (6 bases). The length of the CDR3 is 18 residues. CDR1 and CDR2 from the germline V gene are ENHRY and SYGVKD. Trimming removed 0 bases at V and 0 bases at J, with 15 bases between. Here the CDR3 DNA reads TGTGCCATCAGTGAGTCGCGTGGGGGCGCGGGCTCCTACAATGAGCAGTTCTTC. It translates to CAISESRGGAGSYNEQFF.

The J gene is TRBJ1-1, the V gene TRBV19, with a tentative D call TRBD1 (6 bases). In germline, CDR1 is LNHDA, CDR2 SQIVND (reference sequence). V was pared by 5 bases and J by 4 bases, with 14 bases between. The CDR3 is 14 amino acids. This CDR3 reads CASSAAGGGTEAFF. CDR3 bases: TGTGCCAGTAGTGCCGCGGGGGGCGGCACTGAAGCTTTCTTT. The full variable domain, with the rest looked up from reference TRBV19 and TRBJ1-1, is DGGITQSPKYLFRKEGQNVTLSCEQNLNHDAMYWYRQDPGQGLRLIYYSQIVNDFQKGDIAEGYSVSREKKESFPLTVTSAQKNPTAFYLCASSAAGGGTEAFFGQGTRLTVV.

This sequence joins TRBV28 and TRBJ1-1; D not certain. The V gene lost 3 bases and the J gene lost 11 bases, with 16 bases spanning the gap. Germline V lookup: CDR1 MDHEN, CDR2 SYDVKM. This CDR3 is 13 amino acids long. The CDR3 DNA is TGTGCCAGCAGTTTGCTCCGGTCAGGTGGCGCTTTCTTT. Translating gives CASSLLRSGGAFF.

The chain carries TRBV27 and TRBJ2-2; D not resolved. V gave up 3 bases and J gave up 5 bases, with 10 bases separating them. Germline CDR1 is MNHEY and CDR2 is SMNVEV (reference sequence). The CDR3 is made up of 14 amino acids. This chain's CDR3 is CASSFTLLTGELFF. The DNA for the CDR3 is TGTGCCAGCAGTTTCACTCTCCTAACCGGGGAGCTGTTTTTT.

The chain joins TRBV7-8 to TRBJ1-2, with a tentative D call TRBD1 (5 bases). CDR3 length: 13 amino acids. The germline V gene has CDR1 SGHVS and CDR2 FQNEAQ. Between the trimmed V and J ends, which lost 5 bases and 8 bases, there was a span of 15 bases. CDR3 in amino acids: CASSPVRAGGYTF. CDR3 bases: TGTGCCAGCAGCCCTGTCAGGGCGGGGGGCTACACCTTC.

This clonotype was counted ten times or more. The chain joins TRBV12-3 or TRBV12-4 to TRBJ1-5; D uncertain. The ends were cut back, 1 base at V and 7 bases at J, with 11 bases in the middle. The CDR3 length is 14 residues. Written as DNA, the CDR3 is TGTGCCAGCAGTTTAGGTTTAAGAGGGCAGCCCCAGCATTTT. It yields the protein CASSLGLRGQPQHF.

This chain links TRBV9 with TRBJ2-5; TRBD1 aligns across 8 bases. The CDR3 sequence is 17 residues long. Germline V gene sequence: CDR1 SGDLS, CDR2 YYNGEE. J gave up 5 bases and V 0 bases, and 12 bases lay outside the gene matches. The CDR3 reads CASSVGPGTGFLETQYF. The CDR3 region has the DNA TGTGCCAGCAGCGTAGGACCCGGGACAGGTTTTCTGGAGACCCAGTACTTC.

V and J are TRBV28 and TRBJ1-1; weak D call: TRBD1 (5 bases). Germline loops: CDR1 MDHEN, CDR2 SYDVKM. The V and J ends lost 4 bases and 6 bases respectively, with 9 bases between them. This CDR3 contains 12 residues. CDR3 DNA sequence: TGTGCCAGCAGTTCCGGACAACCTGAAGCTTTCTTT. Protein sequence: CASSSGQPEAFF.

CDR3 nucleotide sequence: TGTGCCAGCAGGGAAGGGGCTTGGAATGAGCAGTTCTTC. It is translated as CASREGAWNEQFF. The chain has TRBV12-3 or TRBV12-4 and TRBJ2-1, with a possible D match to TRBD1 (5 bases). V dropped 6 bases and J dropped 7 bases, with 13 bases sitting between them. This CDR3 is built from 13 residues.

This clonotype has at least ten counts. CDR3 in DNA: TGTGCCATCAGTGAGAGGAGGGGCGACTACGAGCAGTACTTC. Encoded protein: CAISERRGDYEQYF. The genes are TRBV10-3 and TRBJ2-7; possibly TRBD2 for D (6 bases). Germline V gene lookup returns CDR1 ENHRY and CDR2 SYGVKD. V was shortened by 2 bases and J by 3 bases, with 11 bases between the two germline ends. This CDR3 is built from 14 residues.

This rearrangement joins TRBV3-1 to TRBJ2-7; D unresolved. In germline, CDR1 is LGHDT, CDR2 YNNKEL (reference sequence). This CDR3 comprises 14 residues. Trimming removed 0 bases from V and 0 bases from J, with 6 bases in between. CDR3 nucleotides: TGTGCCAGCAGCCAAGAGCACAGCTCCTACGAGCAGTACTTC. Its protein is CASSQEHSSYEQYF.

A few counts support this clonotype. This chain joins TRBV20-1 and TRBJ2-6, with D unresolved. Germline V gene data show CDR1 as DFQATT and CDR2 as SNEGSKA (reference sequence). CDR3 length: 13 amino acids. Trimming took off 4 bases at V and 1 base at J, with 5 bases between the two ends. This chain's CDR3 is CSATRSGANVLTF. In nucleotides, the CDR3 is TGCAGTGCTACTAGGTCTGGGGCCAACGTCCTGACTTTC.

This sequence joins TRBV6-6 and TRBJ1-6; D gene ambiguous. The germline gives CDR1 MNHNY, CDR2 SVGAGI (reference sequence). Trimming shortened V by 0 bases and J by 5 bases, and 8 bases separated the two germline ends. This CDR3 has 15 amino acids. For the CDR3, the DNA is TGTGCCAGCAGTTACTCGAGGTTAAATAATTCACCCCTCCACTTT. It is translated as CASSYSRLNNSPLHF.

The gene calls are TRBV3-1 and TRBJ2-7; 13 bases agree with TRBD2. Germline lookup yields CDR1 LGHDT and CDR2 YNNKEL (reference sequence). V lost 7 bases to trimming and J lost 7 bases; unmatched junction nucleotides: 7. The CDR3 has 14 residues. The CDR3 sequence is CASTLAGGPSEQYF. Here the CDR3 DNA reads TGTGCCAGCACACTAGCGGGAGGGCCAAGTGAGCAGTACTTC.

The table lists this clonotype with many counts. This chain links TRBV20-1 with TRBJ1-2; D gene unclear. Germline V CDR1 and CDR2: DFQATT, SNEGSKA (reference sequence). Trimming pared 0 bases from V and 11 bases from J, leaving 19 bases between. The CDR3 is made up of 14 amino acids. The CDR3 loop is CSARDPAGSVGYTF. The CDR3 DNA sequence: TGCAGTGCTAGAGATCCTGCGGGGTCAGTAGGTTACACCTTC.

In nucleotides, the CDR3 is TGCGCCAGCAGCTTGGGCCCCACAGCAGAAGCTTTCTTT. This translates into CASSLGPTAEAFF. The gene calls are TRBV5-1 and TRBJ1-1; D not resolved. Germline V gives CDR1 SGHRS, CDR2 YFSETQ. Trimming shortened V by 0 bases and J by 8 bases, and 11 bases separated the two germline ends. This CDR3 spans 13 amino acids.

The rearrangement uses TRBV2 and TRBJ2-1; 13 bases fit TRBD2. With 10 bases clipped from V and 9 bases from J, the junction kept 9 bases outside the gene matches. Germline values: CDR1 SNHLY, CDR2 FYNNEI. The length of the CDR3 is 14 residues. Written as DNA, the CDR3 is TGTGCCACCGACGGACTAGCGGGAGTTCCTGAGCAGTTCTTC. Protein sequence: CATDGLAGVPEQFF.

This clonotype was seen ten or more times. The V and J genes are TRBV20-1 and TRBJ2-3; 12 bases agree with TRBD2. This CDR3 comprises 17 residues. Germline V gives CDR1 DFQATT, CDR2 SNEGSKA (reference sequence). J lost 2 bases, V lost 5 bases, and 11 bases had no gene match. The CDR3 spells CSALTPRTSGITDTQYF. The DNA of the CDR3 is TGCAGTGCTTTAACGCCTCGGACTAGCGGGATCACAGATACGCAGTATTTT.

V is TRBV3-1 and J is TRBJ2-1; D is unclear. The CDR3 has 14 amino acids. V was trimmed by 3 bases and J by 0 bases, leaving 6 bases between them. Germline CDR1 LGHDT, CDR2 YNNKEL (reference sequence). This CDR3 reads CASSQRSSYNEQFF. The CDR3 DNA reads TGTGCCAGCAGCCAGCGGAGCTCCTACAATGAGCAGTTCTTC.

This clonotype has at least ten counts. The chain recombines TRBV10-3 with TRBJ2-3, with 8 bases matching TRBD1. The CDR3 consists of 15 residues. Losses at the gene ends were 4 bases for V and 6 bases for J; bases not matched to a gene: 9. Germline V gene sequence: CDR1 ENHRY, CDR2 SYGVKD. Here the CDR3 reads CAISGQGASTDTQYF. In nucleotides, the CDR3 is TGTGCCATCAGTGGGCAGGGGGCAAGTACGGATACGCAGTATTTT.

The chain joins TRBV7-8 to TRBJ2-7; D ambiguous. CDR1 is SGHVS, CDR2 FQNEAQ, per germline. V shed 1 base and J shed 2 bases, with 12 bases lying between them. The length of the CDR3 is 15 residues. The CDR3 sequence is CASSLGIFGAYEQYF. CDR3 nucleotide sequence: TGTGCCAGCAGCTTAGGGATATTCGGAGCCTACGAGCAGTACTTC. Full variable domain (missing parts from reference TRBV7-8 and TRBJ2-7): GAGVSQSPRYKVAKRGQDVALRCDPISGHVSLFWYQQALGQGPEFLTYFQNEAQLDKSGLPSDRFFAERPEGSVSTLKIQRTQQEDSAVYLCASSLGIFGAYEQYFGPGTRLTVT.